This entry is about one T cell receptor beta chain. This sample was included in a study of blood T cell repertoires in COVID-19. For the study at large: T cells, B-cell-depleted T cells, or PBMCs supplied cDNA or gDNA.

Authors' methods: Amplification of reference gene primers was used by the study to estimate nucleated cell counts. The protocol was immunoSEQ multiplex PCR, while the TCRdb copy is restricted to in-frame clones and leaves out a portion. Clone size and the V and J calls come from that table; the DNA yielded D and trimming. In the table there are 99,000 or so clones, roughly 90% of which are singletons. The TCR comes from a human donor in a cohort sampled during active COVID-19. Sequencing used peripheral blood.

CDR3 region: CASSGGSTDTQYF. The CDR3 DNA reads TGTGCCAGTTCGGGAGGCAGCACAGATACGCAGTATTTT. The chain joins TRBV9 to TRBJ2-3, with 7 bases lining up with TRBD2. From germline, CDR1 is SGDLS and CDR2 YYNGEE. CDR3 length: 13 amino acids. V trimming: 8 bases; J trimming: 0 bases; junction bases outside the gene matches: 3.